The entry that follows covers one TCR beta chain sequence. This clonotype was detected ten times or more. Its binding antigen is unknown. One base away there is no much larger clone; base qualities are not given. This sample is drawn from a study of neurological immune-mediated disorders (dated by TCRdb to about 2019). A note on the overall study: Among the approximately 35 multiple sclerosis patients, relapsing-remitting MS accounted for around 30 and secondary progressive MS accounted for 3. Peripheral blood TCR-beta repertoires from patients with HTLV-I-associated myelopathy (HAM/TSP), patients with multiple sclerosis, and healthy controls were compared in the study using UMI-based sequencing. The approximately 100 TCR-beta libraries included longitudinal samples, technical triplicates and paired sorted CD4+ and CD8+ T-cell subsets alongside PBMC samples. The cohort comprised about 68 subjects: roughly 15 HAM/TSP patients, 34 multiple sclerosis patients and 20 or so healthy controls. What the authors observed across the whole study: No identical CDR3 amino acid sequences were found to be shared among expanded clones across subjects, suggesting that TCR-beta repertoires were private in all groups. The highest TCR clonal expansion was observed in HAM/TSP patients, whereas the lowest was observed in MS patients, even when compared with healthy controls. In a phylogenetic analysis, the repertoires of 18 out of 34 MS patients fell into a single cluster of related CDR3 sequences, pointing to a possible signature at the repertoire level. No association of the MS cluster with clinical or MRI features was observed, and the need for larger cohorts was stated by the authors.

Unsorted PBMC libraries were generated from 2 million PBMCs stored in RNAlater at -80 °C until RNA extraction. Multiple sclerosis patients were enrolled in a US clinical protocol under which disease progression was evaluated by magnetic resonance imaging. Peripheral blood underwent Ficoll-Hypaque density gradient centrifugation to isolate PBMCs, which were then cryopreserved in liquid nitrogen. cDNA was synthesized by template-switch 5'RACE using a primer with a 10-nucleotide random unique molecular identifier that tagged each TCR transcript. Every sequencing run yielded over 190 million TCR-beta sequences covering 15-18 subjects. The RNeasy kit was used for extraction of total RNA. The KAPA Real-time Library Amplification kit was used to amplify TCR-beta VDJ regions with primers for the TCR constant region and the 5'RACE anchor. A first PCR added sample indexes and Illumina adaptors, and a second PCR then raised library yield. After Ampure bead purification, the roughly 650 bp TCR product was size-selected on a 2% E-gel SizeSelection system. Before pooling, library quality was assessed on a Bioanalyzer, concentration was determined with Qubit, and library quantification was performed with the Kapa Library Quantification kit. Libraries were sequenced paired-end 2 x 150 bp on an Illumina HiSeq 2500. To increase sequence diversity, about 25-30% phiX was spiked into each library pool. In the paper's pipeline: The UMI-based MiGEC pipeline processed quality-filtered reads and removed over 80% of raw TCR sequences during error correction. IMGT germline references were used for alignment of VDJ genes, and clonotypes were defined by a unique CDR3 amino acid sequence together with V-J genes. Clonal expansion, Shannon diversity and CDR3 relatedness (CalcPairwiseDistances, ClusterSamples) were evaluated with VDJtools, and phylogenetic trees were built with CLCbio workbench. Expanded clones were defined as having at least 8 unique UMIs, based on coefficient-of-variation modelling across technical triplicates. The public reads were reanalyzed by TCRdb: fastp trimming at Q25, MiXCR alignment, in-frame beta chains only. Here each entry gathers all rows of one CDR3 protein and keeps the most common genes and DNA. TCRdb's processing, not the authors', yielded these V and J calls. The sample records tens of thousands of distinct CDR3 sequences, 2.5% to 3% of which are singletons. The top ten hold about 1% of the sample.

From the cysteine through the phenylalanine, the CDR3 covers 22 amino acids. Only CDR3 DNA remains: 66 bases, in frame from the first base. Trimming removed 1 base from V and 1 base from J; the gene matches leave 24 bases unexplained. CDR1 and CDR2, per the germline V gene, are SGHVS and FNYEAQ. The receptor comes from a young woman with multiple sclerosis. The chain links TRBV7-6 with TRBJ1-1; TRBD1 matches 7 bases in the middle. Sequencing was performed on PBMCs. The sequenced DNA: TGTGCCAGCAGCTTAGTCCCACCCGCCGGGACAGTGGCGTTTCGAGGGAACACTGAAGCTTTCTTT. This is translated as CASSLVPPAGTVAFRGNTEAFF.